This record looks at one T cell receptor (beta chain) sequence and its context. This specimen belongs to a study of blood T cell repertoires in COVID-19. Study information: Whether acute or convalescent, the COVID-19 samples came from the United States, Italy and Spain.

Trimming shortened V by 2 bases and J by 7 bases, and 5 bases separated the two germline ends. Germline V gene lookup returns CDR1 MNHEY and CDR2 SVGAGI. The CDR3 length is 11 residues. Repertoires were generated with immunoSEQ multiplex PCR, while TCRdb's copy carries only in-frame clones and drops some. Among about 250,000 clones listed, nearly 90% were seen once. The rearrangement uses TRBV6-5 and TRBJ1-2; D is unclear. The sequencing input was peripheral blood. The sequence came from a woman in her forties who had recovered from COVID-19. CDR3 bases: TGTGCCAGCAGTTACGGGCGTGGCTACACCTTC. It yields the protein CASSYGRGYTF.